The 20 T cell receptor beta chains in this list originate from one sample, sequenced in a study of blood T cell repertoires in COVID-19 (dated by TCRdb to 2020 to 2021). Libraries were prepared through the immunoSEQ multiplex PCR assay. In TCRdb, the immuneACCESS table is reduced to in-frame sequences with V and J assigned. These tables do not hold every clone; where another copy was compared, an unresolved V gene accounts for under half, and the others remain unexplained. This sample holds 300,000 to 400,000 clones; 80% to 90% were observed only once. The ten largest account for approximately 1% of the sample. Sample: PBMCs or T cells enriched from blood (not recorded which). The receptors originated from a man in his late teens or twenties who had recovered from COVID-19.

V usage is TRBV5-1 and J usage is TRBJ2-1; tentatively, D is TRBD1 (7 bases). The CDR3 is 15 amino acids. Germline loops: CDR1 SGHRS, CDR2 YFSETQ. Trimming took off 2 bases at V and 7 bases at J, with 16 bases between the two ends. The CDR3 reads CASSLSDRDLNEQFF. CDR3 DNA: TGCGCCAGCAGCTTAAGCGACAGGGACTTAAATGAGCAGTTCTTC.

This chain connects TRBV24-1 to TRBJ2-2; no clear D. There are 13 residues in the CDR3. V was pared by 5 bases and J by 4 bases, with 7 bases between. Germline V gives CDR1 KGHDR, CDR2 SFDVKD. Here the CDR3 reads CATSGSFTGELFF. The DNA of the CDR3 is TGTGCCACCAGTGGGAGCTTCACCGGGGAGCTGTTTTTT.

The rearrangement joins TRBV11-3 to TRBJ1-4; TRBD1 agrees at 8 bases. Germline V gives CDR1 SGHNT, CDR2 YENEEA. With 1 base clipped from V and 3 bases from J, the junction kept 4 bases outside the gene matches. There are 16 residues in the CDR3. CDR3 in DNA: TGTGCCAGCAGCTTAGGGTCGGGACAGGCTAATGAAAAACTGTTTTTT. This codes for CASSLGSGQANEKLFF.

The J gene is TRBJ1-1, the V gene TRBV9; TRBD1 might be the D (5 bases). CDR3 length equals 15 residues. The germline CDR1 and CDR2 sequences are SGDLS and YYNGEE. V was clipped by 0 bases and J by 4 bases, with 13 bases between them. CDR3 sequence: CASSVAQGLGTEAFF. CDR3 in DNA: TGTGCCAGCAGCGTAGCGCAGGGATTGGGCACTGAAGCTTTCTTT. Variable domain in full (rest from reference TRBV9 and TRBJ1-1): DSGVTQTPKHLITATGQRVTLRCSPRSGDLSVYWYQQSLDQGLQFLIQYYNGEERAKGNILERFSAQQFPDLHSELNLSSLELGDSALYFCASSVAQGLGTEAFFGQGTRLTVV.

This clone has more than one count but fewer than ten. J is TRBJ2-5 and V is TRBV25-1; 9 bases line up with TRBD1. The CDR3 loop spans 13 amino acids. Trimming cost V 7 bases and J 5 bases; bases outside gene matches: 5. The germline CDR1 and CDR2 sequences are MGHDK and SYGVNS. Here the CDR3 reads CASMGQGVETQYF. The CDR3 DNA follows: TGTGCCAGCATGGGACAGGGAGTCGAGACCCAGTACTTC.

This clone has only a few counts. The rearrangement links TRBV3-1 (or the pseudogene TRBV3-2) to TRBJ2-1; a weak D match, TRBD2 (5 bases). Trimming pared 4 bases from V and 6 bases from J, leaving 10 bases between. The CDR3 length is 13 residues. Germline assignment: CDR1 LGHDT and CDR2 YNNKEL (reference sequence). Written as DNA, the CDR3 is TGTGCCAGCAGCCGTGGACTCGGCAATGAGCAGTTCTTC. Its protein is CASSRGLGNEQFF.

V usage is TRBV28 and J usage is TRBJ2-1; 8 bases map to TRBD2. V gave up 8 bases and J gave up 0 bases; unmatched junction bases: 9. This CDR3 comprises 16 residues. Germline CDR1 reads MDHEN; CDR2 reads SYDVKM. CDR3 in DNA: TGTGCCAGCTCTATATCCGGGACTAGCTCCTACAATGAGCAGTTCTTC. Translation gives CASSISGTSSYNEQFF.

This clone was counted once. This chain joins TRBV7-8 and TRBJ2-1, with a possible D match to TRBD2 (5 bases). With 3 bases removed from V and 4 bases from J, the gap between germline ends came to 13 bases. CDR1 and CDR2 (germline): SGHVS, FQNEAQ. The CDR3 contains 15 residues. CDR3 sequence reads: CASSFGGLKYNEQFF. CDR3 bases: TGTGCCAGCAGCTTTGGAGGACTCAAATACAATGAGCAGTTCTTC.

The V call is TRBV30, the J call TRBJ2-3; D possibly corresponds to TRBD1 (6 bases). CDR1 is GTSNPN, CDR2 SVGIG, per germline (reference sequence). This CDR3 is built from 12 residues. Trimming cost V 4 bases and J 4 bases, with 9 bases left between them. The CDR3 DNA is TGTGCCTGGAACAGGGACGCAGATACGCAGTATTTT. Translating it yields CAWNRDADTQYF.

This chain connects TRBV5-4 to TRBJ2-3; TRBD1 is a possible D gene (6 bases). The CDR3 extends over 13 amino acids. The germline gives CDR1 SGHNT, CDR2 YYREEE (reference sequence). The ends were cut back, 6 bases at V and 3 bases at J, with 11 bases in the middle. The DNA for the CDR3 is TGTGCCAGCACTTCCACAGGGACAGATACGCAGTATTTT. Protein product: CASTSTGTDTQYF.

This rearrangement joins TRBV5-1 to TRBJ1-1; D is perhaps TRBD1 (5 bases). The germline V gene encodes CDR1 SGHRS and CDR2 YFSETQ. Trimming stripped 6 bases from V and 7 bases from J, with 10 bases between. This CDR3 is 11 amino acids long. The chain's CDR3 is CASTGMGEAFF. CDR3 DNA sequence: TGCGCCAGCACAGGGATGGGTGAAGCTTTCTTT.

The V call is TRBV11-3, the J call TRBJ2-1; the match to TRBD2 covers 9 bases. Germline V lookup: CDR1 SGHNT, CDR2 YENEEA. The CDR3 consists of 16 residues. J lost 7 bases, V lost 1 base, and 8 bases had no gene match. CDR3 nucleotide sequence: TGTGCCAGCAGCTTAGTGGCGGGAGGGCAAACAAATGAGCAGTTCTTC. It specifies CASSLVAGGQTNEQFF. Variable domain in full (rest from reference TRBV11-3 and TRBJ2-1): EAGVVQSPRYKIIEKKQPVAFWCNPISGHNTLYWYLQNLGQGPELLIRYENEEAVDDSQLPKDRFSAERLKGVDSTLKIQPAELGDSAVYLCASSLVAGGQTNEQFFGPGTRLTVL.

V gene TRBV11-2 combines with J gene TRBJ2-1, with TRBD1 as a possible D gene (6 bases). The ends were cut back, 6 bases at V and 0 bases at J, with 9 bases in the middle. Germline lookup yields CDR1 SGHAT and CDR2 FQNNGV. CDR3 size: 14 residues. CDR3 amino acids: CASRGAPSYNEQFF. The CDR3 region has the DNA TGTGCCAGCAGGGGGGCCCCCTCCTACAATGAGCAGTTCTTC.

This chain uses TRBV19 with TRBJ2-1; 8 bases map to TRBD1. The germline V gene has CDR1 LNHDA and CDR2 SQIVND (reference sequence). Trimming cost V 6 bases and J 4 bases; bases outside gene matches: 8. This CDR3 is built from 15 residues. The CDR3: CASSPSRGHYNEQFF. The CDR3 DNA reads TGTGCCAGTAGCCCAAGCAGGGGGCATTACAATGAGCAGTTCTTC. Full variable domain (remainder filled in from reference TRBV19 and TRBJ2-1): DGGITQSPKYLFRKEGQNVTLSCEQNLNHDAMYWYRQDPGQGLRLIYYSQIVNDFQKGDIAEGYSVSREKKESFPLTVTSAQKNPTAFYLCASSPSRGHYNEQFFGPGTRLTVL.

The rearrangement links TRBV28 to TRBJ1-5; a possible D gene is TRBD1 (5 bases). CDR1 and CDR2 (germline): MDHEN, SYDVKM. Trimming removed 2 bases at V and 4 bases at J, with 15 bases between. The CDR3 length is 16 residues. The CDR3 loop is CASSLPPMGGNQPQHF. The CDR3, as DNA: TGTGCCAGCAGTTTACCGCCGATGGGGGGGAATCAGCCCCAGCATTTT.

The rearrangement uses TRBV7-6 and TRBJ2-2, with 7 bases fitting TRBD1. The CDR3 has 15 amino acids. The germline gives CDR1 SGHVS, CDR2 FNYEAQ. V lost 3 bases to trimming and J lost 4 bases; unmatched junction nucleotides: 5. The CDR3: CASSLGQPLTGELFF. The CDR3 nucleotides are TGTGCCAGCAGCTTGGGACAGCCCCTCACCGGGGAGCTGTTTTTT. The variable domain in full, completed from reference TRBV7-6 and TRBJ2-2, reads GAGVSQSPRYKVTKRGQDVALRCDPISGHVSLYWYRQALGQGPEFLTYFNYEAQQDKSGLPNDRFSAERPEGSISTLTIQRTEQRDSAMYRCASSLGQPLTGELFFGEGSRLTVL.

The chain joins TRBV28 to TRBJ2-3; TRBD2 agrees at 8 bases. V was clipped by 5 bases and J by 3 bases; unmatched bases: 7. CDR3 size: 15 residues. Germline V gene lookup returns CDR1 MDHEN and CDR2 SYDVKM. For the CDR3, the DNA is TGTGCCAGCAGTCGGACTAGCTGGGGAACAGATACGCAGTATTTT. It translates to CASSRTSWGTDTQYF.

The J gene is TRBJ2-1, the V gene TRBV6-5; no definite D call. This CDR3 has 15 residues. Germline V CDR1 and CDR2: MNHEY, SVGAGI. V dropped 5 bases and J dropped 2 bases, with 13 bases sitting between them. CDR3 protein: CASSRTGIPYNEQFF. The CDR3 region has the DNA TGTGCCAGCAGTCGTACGGGTATTCCCTACAATGAGCAGTTCTTC.

The chain is built from TRBV2 and TRBJ1-1, with a weak D call TRBD1 (5 bases). Trimming took off 5 bases at V and 7 bases at J, with 14 bases between the two ends. The CDR3 is 13 amino acids. Germline CDR1 and CDR2: SNHLY and FYNNEI. The CDR3 loop reads CASSLNTGVEAFF. The CDR3 coding sequence is TGTGCCAGCAGTCTAAACACAGGTGTTGAAGCTTTCTTT.

A few counts support this clone. The chain is built from TRBV20-1 and TRBJ2-7; no firm D call. Germline CDR1 and CDR2: DFQATT and SNEGSKA (reference sequence). The length of the CDR3 is 13 residues. V gave up 3 bases and J gave up 4 bases, with 13 bases separating them. CDR3 residues: CSASGDFSYEQYF. CDR3 DNA: TGCAGTGCTAGTGGCGACTTCTCGTACGAGCAGTACTTC.